This T cell receptor beta chain came from a study of shared clonotypes between healthy human individuals (dated by TCRdb to the early 2020s). Background on the whole study: A few men and two women, aged 18 to 49 years, made up the cohort. For each donor, three plates each were used for CD4 naive and CD4 memory, two plates were used for CD8 naive, and one plate was used for CD8 memory. Blood TCR repertoires of about five healthy adults were deeply sequenced to estimate repertoire size and the extent of clonotype sharing between individuals. Libraries were prepared and TCR repertoires were sequenced by different laboratories using diverse techniques, in order to increase sequencing depth and limit assay-specific biases. Each donor's leukapheresis produced roughly between roughly 0.85 and 9.5 billion PBMCs.

CD8 naive samples were obtained by positive selection for CCR7 among CD45RO-negative cells, yielding a CD45RA+CCR7+ population from which TemRA cells were excluded. The donors were healthy, HIV-negative adults who had no recently reported acute infections or vaccinations. Every donor was a Caucasian adult residing in Nashville, Tennessee, USA. After blood collection by leukapheresis, PBMCs were isolated using Ficoll-Histopaque density gradient centrifugation and then cryopreserved in the vapor phase of liquid nitrogen. Purity and quantity of every magnetically sorted T cell population were checked by analytical flow cytometry. Genomic DNA was isolated from every sorted fraction and measured by UV absorbance on a Nanodrop 2000c. From a lookup of the germline V gene (reference sequence), CDR1 and CDR2 are LNHDA and SQIVND. V and J lose 3 bases and 7 bases, and a span of 28 bases separates them. Measured from the cysteine to the phenylalanine, the CDR3 is 19 residues long. Solely the CDR3 DNA is kept, with 57 bases framed from the first base.

General study outcomes and caveats: Roughly 5% of naive CD4, 3.5% of naive CD8, 2.3% of memory CD4, and 0.4% of memory CD8 clonotypes were shared across a few donors. Naive subsets generally had larger estimated clonotype richness than memory subsets. Rarefaction of sorted-subset datasets indicated incomplete sequencing despite the large sequencing depth. The genetic and exposure-history diversity represented was limited by the small number of donors. Based on pairwise subsampling, the degree of clonotype sharing among donors was expected to be affected by sequencing depth. Sampling was limited to blood, and TCR repertoires in tissue likely differ from TCR repertoires in blood. Compared with non-shared clonotypes, clonotypes shared by all four sorted-subset donors had higher generation probabilities.

Using the deep immunoSEQ assay, TCR CDR3 regions were amplified from genomic DNA by multiplex PCR. For each cell subset, the extracted genomic DNA was distributed evenly across all wells of several immunoSEQ 96-well plates, and each plate served as one replicate. For sorted subsets, 200 to 250 ng genomic DNA, equal to about 30,000 T cell genomes, was loaded into each replicate PCR. Purified libraries were measured with a Qubit 3.0 fluorometer, size-checked on a Bioanalyzer 2100, and measured again with the KAPA Library Quantification kit. Every immunoSEQ 96-well plate was sequenced on a separate single-read 150-cycle Illumina NextSeq 550 flow cell. The paper's data handling went like this. Because the immunoSEQ output included only junctional sequences and no quality scores, the filtering could not be the same as the filtering used for full-length reads. Sequences were annotated with PyIR, a Python wrapper for IgBLAST v1.9, using IMGT germline references to assign V/J genes and CDR3. Any read was removed if the V/J assignment was weak (E-value above 1e-6), the CDR3 was missing, or the read contained stop codons, out-of-frame junctions, or ambiguous translated residues. V3J clonotypes were defined by identical inferred V gene, J gene, and CDR3 amino acid sequence. To compute the percentage overlap between repertoires, the number of shared unique clonotypes was divided by the size of the smaller repertoire. Richness of each repertoire was evaluated using RTK rarefaction, the Chao1 estimator, and Recon v2.1 estimates of unobserved clonotypes. Generation probabilities were computed with OLGA for all TCRbeta clonotypes obtained by the gDNA method from a few donors. The table was pulled from immuneACCESS by TCRdb, which kept in-frame rearrangements only. Such tables lose some clones; where checked, under half of the loss comes from unresolved V genes, and the rest has no known cause. V, J and clone size are those of that table, while D and trimming were read from the DNA. A total of about 1,800,000 clones appear in this sample, approximately 94% of them only once. The ten largest clones add up to roughly 1% of the sample.

A word on this clone: There is no known antigen for this receptor. Within one base of it there is no much larger clone, and no base qualities were kept.

The V and J segments used are TRBV19 and TRBJ1-5; perhaps TRBD1 is the D gene, with 5 bases matching. The sequence came from a man aged 18 to 35 in good health. Sequenced material: naive CD8+ T cells sorted from blood. The cell subset or site label for this specimen denotes: CD45RA+CCR7+. The DNA reads TGTGCCAGTAGTATCCTGGGACCGCAGGGCCCCCCAGACGGCCAGCCCCAGCATTTT. Translated, it reads CASSILGPQGPPDGQPQHF.